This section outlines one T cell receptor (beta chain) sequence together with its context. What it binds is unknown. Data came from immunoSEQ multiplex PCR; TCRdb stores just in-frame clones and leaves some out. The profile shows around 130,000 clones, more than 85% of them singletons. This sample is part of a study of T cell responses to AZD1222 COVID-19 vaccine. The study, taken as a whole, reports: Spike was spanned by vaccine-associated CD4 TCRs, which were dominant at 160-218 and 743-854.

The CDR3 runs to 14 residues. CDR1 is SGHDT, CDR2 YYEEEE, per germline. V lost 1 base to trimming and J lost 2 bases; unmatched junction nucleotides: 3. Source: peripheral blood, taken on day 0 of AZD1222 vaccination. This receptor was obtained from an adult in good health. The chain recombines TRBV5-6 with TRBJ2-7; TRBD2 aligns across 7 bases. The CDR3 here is CASSLLAVTYEQYF. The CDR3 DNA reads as TGTGCCAGCAGCTTGCTAGCGGTGACCTACGAGCAGTACTTC.